This TCR beta chain was observed in a study of T cell changes during pregnancy in multiple sclerosis. Using immunoSEQ multiplex PCR, the repertoire was profiled, and TCRdb retains in-frame clones only, with some absent. The sample lists approximately 50,000 clones; roughly 94% were seen once. There are 13 residues in the CDR3. V was clipped by 7 bases and J by 6 bases; unmatched bases: 9. Germline V gives CDR1 MNHEY, CDR2 SVGAGI. The V gene is TRBV6-5, the J gene TRBJ2-7, with 7 bases fitting TRBD1. The receptor was derived from a female donor with multiple sclerosis, enrolled in a pregnancy study. Sequenced here: CD4+ T cells from peripheral blood mononuclear cells, sampled in the third trimester of pregnancy. CDR3 loop: CASNGPGGFEQYF. CDR3 DNA: TGTGCCAGCAACGGACCAGGGGGATTCGAGCAGTACTTC.